Listed below are T cell receptor beta chains from one sample, sequenced in a study of shared clonotypes between healthy human individuals. Generated by immunoSEQ multiplex PCR, the TCRdb table keeps only in-frame clones and is missing some. The sample contains some 2,000,000 clones, about 95% of which appear only once. Sequencing was carried out using naive CD4+ T cells sorted from blood. The source is a man younger than 35 in good health. Each CDR3 is given with its conserved first and last residue. The D gene is left open where the match is weak. Expanded clones get a size class; other rows say once, few or many, or leave the size out.

j_gene: TRBJ2-1
d_gene: NA
abundance: NA
v_gene: TRBV10-3
CDR3nt: TGTGCCACCGCGGTGGCTTACAATGAGCAGTTCTTC
CDR3aa: CATAVAYNEQFF

j_gene: TRBJ2-2
d_gene: NA
abundance: once
v_gene: TRBV10-3
CDR3nt: TGTGCCATCAGTCGGGGGGCGGCCAACACCGGGGAGCTGTTTTTT
CDR3aa: CAISRGAANTGELFF

j_gene: TRBJ2-5
d_gene: NA
abundance: NA
v_gene: TRBV19
CDR3nt: TGTGCCAGTAGTCTGGGCCTCCAAGAGACCCAGTACTTC
CDR3aa: CASSLGLQETQYF

j_gene: TRBJ2-3
d_gene: NA
abundance: once
v_gene: TRBV5-1
CDR3nt: TGCGCCAGCAGCTTAATAGGTGGTGGGACCCCAGATACGCAGTATTTT
CDR3aa: CASSLIGGGTPDTQYF

j_gene: TRBJ1-5
d_gene: NA
abundance: NA
v_gene: TRBV6-1
CDR3nt: TGTGCCAGCAGTGAAGGGAGGGACTATAGCAATCAGCCCCAGCATTTT
CDR3aa: CASSEGRDYSNQPQHF

j_gene: TRBJ1-5
d_gene: NA
abundance: NA
v_gene: TRBV28
CDR3nt: TGTGCCAGCAGTCTGAAGGTGGGCAATCAGCCCCAGCATTTT
CDR3aa: CASSLKVGNQPQHF

j_gene: TRBJ2-4
d_gene: TRBD2
abundance: NA
v_gene: TRBV5-4
CDR3nt: TGTGCCAGCAGCTTGGGACTAGCGGGGGGGCGGGCCAAAAACATTCAGTACTTC
CDR3aa: CASSLGLAGGRAKNIQYF

j_gene: TRBJ1-2
d_gene: NA
abundance: NA
v_gene: TRBV30
CDR3nt: TGTGCCTGGACGAGTGGACTAGGAGGCTACACCTTC
CDR3aa: CAWTSGLGGYTF

j_gene: TRBJ2-7
d_gene: TRBD1
abundance: NA
v_gene: TRBV5-3
CDR3nt: TGTGCCAGAAGGGGGGACAGGGGAGTTGACCACGAGCAGTACTTC
CDR3aa: CARRGDRGVDHEQYF

j_gene: TRBJ2-5
d_gene: TRBD1
abundance: once
v_gene: TRBV5-4
CDR3nt: TGTGCCAGCAGCCGGGACAGATACAACCAAGAGACCCAGTACTTC
CDR3aa: CASSRDRYNQETQYF

j_gene: TRBJ1-4
d_gene: NA
abundance: NA
v_gene: TRBV6-1
CDR3nt: TGTGCCAGCAGTGCCAACAGGGTTGGTGAAAAACTGTTTTTT
CDR3aa: CASSANRVGEKLFF

j_gene: TRBJ2-2
d_gene: TRBD1
abundance: once
v_gene: TRBV6-6
CDR3nt: TGTGCCAGCAGCACCACAGGGGGCAACACCGGGGAGCTGTTTTTT
CDR3aa: CASSTTGGNTGELFF

j_gene: TRBJ1-1
d_gene: NA
abundance: once
v_gene: TRBV29-1
CDR3nt: TGCAGCGTTGAAAGGGACTACCAAGCTTTCTTT
CDR3aa: CSVERDYQAFF

j_gene: TRBJ2-3
d_gene: NA
abundance: NA
v_gene: TRBV6-7
CDR3nt: TGTGCCAGCATCGAAGCAGGAGTCGTAGATACGCAGTATTTT
CDR3aa: CASIEAGVVDTQYF

j_gene: TRBJ1-1
d_gene: NA
abundance: NA
v_gene: TRBV6-1
CDR3nt: TGTGCCAGCATGCCCTTGGACAGATACACTGAAGCTTTCTTT
CDR3aa: CASMPLDRYTEAFF

j_gene: TRBJ2-3
d_gene: TRBD2
abundance: NA
v_gene: TRBV10-2
CDR3nt: TGCGCCACTGGGAGCGGGAGTCGTCCGTCCACAGATACGCAGTATTTT
CDR3aa: CATGSGSRPSTDTQYF

j_gene: TRBJ2-7
d_gene: TRBD1
abundance: NA
v_gene: TRBV7-9
CDR3nt: TGTGCCAGCAGCGCAGGGGGCCGAAACGAGCAGTACTTC
CDR3aa: CASSAGGRNEQYF

j_gene: TRBJ2-1
d_gene: NA
abundance: once
v_gene: TRBV5-4
CDR3nt: TGTGCCAGCAGCCAAGACTACAATGAGCAGTTCTTC
CDR3aa: CASSQDYNEQFF

j_gene: TRBJ2-7
d_gene: TRBD2
abundance: NA
v_gene: TRBV5-1
CDR3nt: TGCGCCAGCAGCTTGGGTAGCGGGAGTCGCTACGAGCAGTACTTC
CDR3aa: CASSLGSGSRYEQYF

j_gene: TRBJ2-5
d_gene: TRBD2
abundance: NA
v_gene: TRBV7-8
CDR3nt: TGTGCCAGCAGCGCCGGGACTAGCGGGGTTCAAGAGACCCAGTACTTC
CDR3aa: CASSAGTSGVQETQYF

j_gene: TRBJ1-5
d_gene: NA
abundance: NA
v_gene: TRBV30
CDR3nt: TGTGCCTGGAGTCAAAGTTATAGCAATCAGCCCCAGCATTTT
CDR3aa: CAWSQSYSNQPQHF

j_gene: TRBJ1-3
d_gene: NA
abundance: NA
v_gene: TRBV6-5
CDR3nt: TGTGCCAGCTACGGGGGAAACACCATATATTTT
CDR3aa: CASYGGNTIYF

j_gene: TRBJ1-5
d_gene: NA
abundance: NA
v_gene: TRBV6-6
CDR3nt: TGTGCCAGCAGTTCGGACCTTGGAGAGGAGCCCCAGCATTTT
CDR3aa: CASSSDLGEEPQHF

j_gene: TRBJ2-3
d_gene: TRBD2
abundance: NA
v_gene: TRBV5-1
CDR3nt: TGCGCCAGCAGCTTGGCCCCTAGCGGGGGCACAGATACGCAGTATTTT
CDR3aa: CASSLAPSGGTDTQYF

j_gene: TRBJ2-6
d_gene: NA
abundance: once
v_gene: TRBV27
CDR3nt: TGTGCCAGCAGTCGGTCCCGTGGGGGGGCCAACGTCCTGACTTTC
CDR3aa: CASSRSRGGANVLTF

j_gene: TRBJ1-1
d_gene: NA
abundance: NA
v_gene: TRBV29-1
CDR3nt: TGCAGCGTCGTCGACAGGCCCACTGAAGCTTTCTTT
CDR3aa: CSVVDRPTEAFF

j_gene: TRBJ2-1
d_gene: NA
abundance: NA
v_gene: TRBV27
CDR3nt: TGTGCCAGCAGTTGGAAGACCGGGTCACAAAATGAGCAGTTCTTC
CDR3aa: CASSWKTGSQNEQFF

j_gene: TRBJ1-3
d_gene: NA
abundance: NA
v_gene: TRBV30
CDR3nt: TGTGCCTGGAGTGTACCTGGCAGGGGAGAAGGAAACACCATATATTTT
CDR3aa: CAWSVPGRGEGNTIYF

j_gene: TRBJ1-1
d_gene: NA
abundance: NA
v_gene: TRBV15
CDR3nt: TGTGCCACCCGGCAGGATCCCCCTGAAGCTTTCTTT
CDR3aa: CATRQDPPEAFF

j_gene: TRBJ2-1
d_gene: NA
abundance: NA
v_gene: TRBV11-2
CDR3nt: TGTGCCAGCAGCTTAGCTTCTGAGCAGTTCTTC
CDR3aa: CASSLASEQFF

j_gene: TRBJ2-1
d_gene: NA
abundance: NA
v_gene: TRBV7-9
CDR3nt: TGTGCCAGCAGCCGCCTGCAGGGGTCCTACAATGAGCAGTTCTTC
CDR3aa: CASSRLQGSYNEQFF

j_gene: TRBJ2-7
d_gene: TRBD2
abundance: NA
v_gene: TRBV7-2
CDR3nt: TGTGCCAGCAGCTGGGCCACTAGCGGGAGTGTGTACGAGCAGTACTTC
CDR3aa: CASSWATSGSVYEQYF

j_gene: TRBJ2-7
d_gene: NA
abundance: once
v_gene: TRBV19
CDR3nt: TGTGCCAGTAGTAAGGGCGGAGGAGTCTACGAGCAGTACTTC
CDR3aa: CASSKGGGVYEQYF

j_gene: TRBJ2-3
d_gene: NA
abundance: once
v_gene: TRBV5-4
CDR3nt: TGTGCCACCCGGCGGGGTGGCCGGGGCGCAGATACGCAGTATTTT
CDR3aa: CATRRGGRGADTQYF

j_gene: TRBJ2-7
d_gene: TRBD1
abundance: NA
v_gene: TRBV29-1
CDR3nt: TGCAGCGTTACGGACAGGGGAATATCCTACGAGCAGTACTTC
CDR3aa: CSVTDRGISYEQYF

j_gene: TRBJ2-7
d_gene: NA
abundance: NA
v_gene: TRBV28
CDR3nt: TGTGCCAGCAGTTTACAAACAGGGGACTGGAATGACTACGAGCAGTACTTC
CDR3aa: CASSLQTGDWNDYEQYF

j_gene: TRBJ2-3
d_gene: NA
abundance: once
v_gene: TRBV5-1
CDR3nt: TGCGCCAGCAGCTTGGTTCGCGCGCGGGATACGCAGTATTTT
CDR3aa: CASSLVRARDTQYF

j_gene: TRBJ2-3
d_gene: NA
abundance: once
v_gene: TRBV25-1
CDR3nt: TGTGCCAGCAGTGAATGGGTTACACCAGATACGCAGTATTTT
CDR3aa: CASSEWVTPDTQYF

j_gene: TRBJ2-7
d_gene: NA
abundance: NA
v_gene: TRBV18
CDR3nt: TGTGCCAGCTCACCACCGGCCCCCCGCGAGCAGTACTTC
CDR3aa: CASSPPAPREQYF

j_gene: TRBJ1-2
d_gene: NA
abundance: NA
v_gene: TRBV5-6
CDR3nt: TGTGCCAGCAGCTCGGGGATAGACGCAAATGGCTACACCTTC
CDR3aa: CASSSGIDANGYTF

j_gene: TRBJ2-7
d_gene: NA
abundance: NA
v_gene: TRBV7-9
CDR3nt: TGTGCCAGCACCTCGGCAGGAATATACGAGCAGTACTTC
CDR3aa: CASTSAGIYEQYF

j_gene: TRBJ2-7
d_gene: NA
abundance: NA
v_gene: TRBV5-6
CDR3nt: TGTGCCAGCAGCCTCGTGAGTACAATCCACGAGCAGTACTTC
CDR3aa: CASSLVSTIHEQYF

j_gene: TRBJ2-7
d_gene: TRBD2
abundance: NA
v_gene: TRBV7-2
CDR3nt: TGTGCCAGCAGCTTAGTTGCGGCGGGAGGATCCTACGAGCAGTACTTC
CDR3aa: CASSLVAAGGSYEQYF

j_gene: TRBJ2-7
d_gene: TRBD1
abundance: NA
v_gene: TRBV7-2
CDR3nt: TGTGCCAGCAGATCACAGGGGGCGGGAAACGAGCAGTACTTC
CDR3aa: CASRSQGAGNEQYF

j_gene: TRBJ2-7
d_gene: NA
abundance: NA
v_gene: TRBV27
CDR3nt: TGTGCCAGCAGCTGGAACTACGAGCAGTACTTC
CDR3aa: CASSWNYEQYF

j_gene: TRBJ1-2
d_gene: NA
abundance: NA
v_gene: TRBV29-1
CDR3nt: TGCAGCACTCGACTGGGGGACTATGGCTACACCTTC
CDR3aa: CSTRLGDYGYTF

j_gene: TRBJ2-1
d_gene: NA
abundance: NA
v_gene: TRBV7-9
CDR3nt: TGTGCCAGCAGCTTTGGGGGAGTGGGGAATGAGCAGTTCTTC
CDR3aa: CASSFGGVGNEQFF

j_gene: TRBJ2-1
d_gene: TRBD2
abundance: NA
v_gene: TRBV6-5
CDR3nt: TGTGCCAGCAGGGCTAGCGGGTCCAACAATGAGCAGTTCTTC
CDR3aa: CASRASGSNNEQFF

j_gene: TRBJ2-5
d_gene: NA
abundance: NA
v_gene: TRBV13
CDR3nt: TGTGCCAGCAGCCGACAACAAGAGACCCAGTACTTC
CDR3aa: CASSRQQETQYF

j_gene: TRBJ1-2
d_gene: NA
abundance: NA
v_gene: TRBV28
CDR3nt: TGTGCCAGCAGTTTAAGAGGTTGGGGAGGTGGCTACACCTTC
CDR3aa: CASSLRGWGGGYTF

j_gene: TRBJ2-1
d_gene: NA
abundance: NA
v_gene: TRBV7-2
CDR3nt: TGTGCCAGCAGCTTAGGTAGCCTAGACAAGCAGTTCTTC
CDR3aa: CASSLGSLDKQFF

j_gene: TRBJ1-2
d_gene: TRBD1
abundance: NA
v_gene: TRBV4-3
CDR3nt: TGCGCCAGCAGCTCACAGGGGGCCTATGGCTACACCTTC
CDR3aa: CASSSQGAYGYTF